This entry lists 24 T cell receptor beta chains sequenced from one sample in a study of T cell changes during pregnancy in multiple sclerosis. The protocol was immunoSEQ multiplex PCR, while the TCRdb copy is restricted to in-frame clones and leaves out a portion. The sample shows about 75,000 clones, more than 80% of them seen only once. The sequencing here drew on peripheral blood, taken in the first trimester of pregnancy. The receptors originated from a female donor in good health, enrolled as a control in a pregnancy study.

The table lists this clone with a count of one. The rearrangement links TRBV5-1 to TRBJ2-7, with TRBD2 matching over 9 bases. CDR1 SGHRS and CDR2 YFSETQ come from the germline V gene. The V gene end was trimmed by 0 bases and the J gene end by 0 bases; junction bases not matched to a gene: 4. This CDR3 contains 16 residues. The chain's CDR3 is CASSLEVAGASYEQYF. The CDR3 nucleotides read TGCGCCAGCAGCTTGGAGGTAGCGGGGGCCTCCTACGAGCAGTACTTC.

The chain is built from TRBV28 and TRBJ2-1; 7 positions match TRBD1. This CDR3 spans 13 amino acids. V shed 7 bases, J shed 6 bases, and the junction held 6 bases outside the gene matches. Looked up from germline, CDR1 is MDHEN and CDR2 is SYDVKM. The CDR3 DNA reads as TGTGCCAGCACGTTGACAGGGCCCAATGAGCAGTTCTTC. This codes for CASTLTGPNEQFF.

The V and J genes are TRBV6-1 and TRBJ2-1, with a tentative D call TRBD2 (5 bases). This CDR3 is 13 amino acids long. Trimming took 2 bases from V and 8 from J, leaving 10 bases between them. Germline CDR1 and CDR2: MNHNS and SASEGT. CDR3 sequence reads: CASSERAGDEQFF. CDR3 sequence (DNA): TGTGCCAGCAGTGAACGGGCGGGCGATGAGCAGTTCTTC.

The rearrangement uses TRBV6-5 and TRBJ1-2, with a tentative D call TRBD1 (6 bases). The CDR3 length is 13 residues. The V and J ends lost 4 bases and 8 bases respectively, with 14 bases between them. From germline, CDR1 is MNHEY and CDR2 SVGAGI. The CDR3 DNA reads TGTGCCAGCAGTTTCTCGGACAGTAGCGGCTACACCTTC. It codes for CASSFSDSSGYTF.

This chain uses TRBV5-5 with TRBJ1-1; D remains unclear. Germline assignment: CDR1 SGHKS and CDR2 YYEKEE (reference sequence). Trimming left V 3 bases short and J 1 base short, with 10 bases between. The CDR3 runs 14 residues. This chain's CDR3 is CASSSRVPNTEAFF. The CDR3, as DNA: TGTGCCAGCAGCTCTAGAGTTCCGAACACTGAAGCTTTCTTT.

V and J are TRBV7-9 and TRBJ2-3; 8 nucleotides align to TRBD1. Germline V CDR1 and CDR2: SEHNR, FQNEAQ (reference sequence). J was trimmed by 4 bases and V by 5 bases; bases with no gene match: 5. This CDR3 comprises 14 residues. CDR3 loop: CASSMQGAADTQYF. The CDR3 DNA sequence: TGTGCCAGCAGCATGCAGGGGGCCGCAGATACGCAGTATTTT.

The chain employs TRBV19 and TRBJ1-5; 8 bases align to TRBD1. V trimming: 5 bases; J trimming: 9 bases; junction bases outside the gene matches: 18. This CDR3 contains 17 residues. Germline lookup yields CDR1 LNHDA and CDR2 SQIVND (reference sequence). The CDR3 loop is CASSPGRTGRVGGPQHF. DNA of the CDR3: TGTGCCAGTAGTCCCGGACGGACAGGGAGGGTGGGAGGGCCCCAGCATTTT. Full variable domain (missing parts from reference TRBV19 and TRBJ1-5): DGGITQSPKYLFRKEGQNVTLSCEQNLNHDAMYWYRQDPGQGLRLIYYSQIVNDFQKGDIAEGYSVSREKKESFPLTVTSAQKNPTAFYLCASSPGRTGRVGGPQHFGDGTRLSIL.

This clone has just one count. The chain recombines TRBV2 with TRBJ1-5, with 9 bases lining up with TRBD1. Losses at the gene ends were 6 bases for V and 4 bases for J; bases not matched to a gene: 4. The CDR3 sequence is 14 residues long. Germline loops: CDR1 SNHLY, CDR2 FYNNEI. The CDR3 is CASSGTGRNQPQHF. The CDR3, as DNA: TGTGCCAGCAGCGGGACAGGGAGGAATCAGCCCCAGCATTTT.

The rearrangement joins TRBV25-1 to TRBJ1-2, with 8 bases identical to TRBD1. This CDR3 has 14 residues. Germline CDR1 MGHDK, CDR2 SYGVNS. The V and J ends lost 7 bases and 2 bases, in that order; junction bases with no gene match: 6. CDR3: CASTEGQENYGYTF. CDR3 sequence (DNA): TGTGCCAGCACCGAGGGACAGGAAAACTATGGCTACACCTTC.

The chain couples TRBV5-1 to TRBJ2-5; D call uncertain. Germline V lookup: CDR1 SGHRS, CDR2 YFSETQ. V lost 2 bases and J lost 5, with 7 bases in between. This CDR3 is 12 amino acids long. In nucleotides, the CDR3 is TGCGCCAGCAGCTTAGGTAGCGAGACCCAGTACTTC. This gives the protein CASSLGSETQYF.

The V and J genes are TRBV6-1 and TRBJ1-4, with D perhaps matching TRBD1 (5 bases). Trimming shortened V by 10 bases and J by 4 bases, and 16 bases separated the two germline ends. Germline CDR1 MNHNS, CDR2 SASEGT. This CDR3 region has 14 residues. The CDR3 here is CATSRDYRNEKLFF. The CDR3 coding sequence is TGTGCCACCAGCCGGGACTACCGTAATGAAAAACTGTTTTTT.

With regard to this clone: It is unclear where the CDR3 begins or ends on the DNA, so no DNA is shown, and the CDR3 is as TCRdb lists it. V gene TRBV19 combines with J gene TRBJ2-1; the table gives TRBD2 as D, unverified against the DNA. Germline CDR1 and CDR2: LNHDA and SQIVND (reference sequence). The CDR3 region is 13 residues in length, termini included. The CDR3: CASTSGGYNEQFF.

The CDR3 bases are TGTGCCAGCAGCTTAGGGGGACAGCAGGTCGGCTACACCTTC. This codes for CASSLGGQQVGYTF. The chain employs TRBV7-2 and TRBJ1-2; 7 bases are a match to TRBD1. The CDR3 spans 14 residues. The junction had 7 bases not matched to a gene; V was cut back by 1 base and J by 8 bases. The germline V gene has CDR1 SGHTA and CDR2 FQGNSA.

The chain combines TRBV6-5 with TRBJ2-7; 10 positions match TRBD1. The V segment lost 6 bases and the J segment 6 bases; nucleotides outside the gene matches: 8. The CDR3 loop spans 14 amino acids. The V gene's germline CDR1 is MNHEY and CDR2 SVGAGI. CDR3 in amino acids: CASSRRQGAAEQYF. Here the CDR3 DNA reads TGTGCCAGCAGCCGCCGACAGGGGGCTGCCGAGCAGTACTTC.

This clone was recorded only once. V gene TRBV4-3 combines with J gene TRBJ2-7; unclear D gene. Looked up from germline, CDR1 is LGHNA and CDR2 is YSLEER. The ends were cut back, 0 bases at V and 0 bases at J, with 6 bases in the middle. CDR3 length: 14 residues. CDR3 residues: CASSQDYYSYEQYF. As DNA, the CDR3 is TGCGCCAGCAGCCAAGATTACTACTCCTACGAGCAGTACTTC.

The chain combines TRBV19 with TRBJ1-1, with TRBD1 matching 7 bases. V lost 7 bases and J lost 0; bases outside the gene matches: 11. Looked up from germline, CDR1 is LNHDA and CDR2 is SQIVND (reference sequence). The CDR3 is 16 residues long. This CDR3 reads CASMISTGMMNTEAFF. CDR3 in DNA: TGTGCCAGTATGATATCGACAGGGATGATGAACACTGAAGCTTTCTTT.

The chain couples TRBV28 to TRBJ2-1; 12 bases map to TRBD2. Germline loops: CDR1 MDHEN, CDR2 SYDVKM. This CDR3 region has 16 residues. V lost 5 bases and J lost 4; bases outside the gene matches: 6. The CDR3 spells CASSPLAGGRYNEQFF. The DNA of the CDR3 is TGTGCCAGCAGTCCCCTAGCGGGAGGGAGGTACAATGAGCAGTTCTTC.

This chain links TRBV7-2 with TRBJ2-1; possible D gene TRBD1, 6 bases. With 2 bases removed from V and 3 bases from J, the gap between germline ends came to 11 bases. This CDR3 contains 15 residues. Per the germline V gene, CDR1 is SGHTA and CDR2 is FQGNSA. This chain's CDR3 is CASSLSGGLYNEQFF. CDR3 coding DNA: TGTGCCAGCAGCTTATCTGGGGGCCTCTACAATGAGCAGTTCTTC.

V usage is TRBV9 and J usage is TRBJ2-3; perhaps TRBD1 as D (6 bases). This CDR3 spans 14 amino acids. Looked up from germline, CDR1 is SGDLS and CDR2 is YYNGEE. V lost 1 base and J 4 bases, leaving 10 bases between the germline ends. CDR3 coding DNA: TGTGCCAGCAGCGTACGCAGGGGTTCAGATACGCAGTATTTT. Protein product: CASSVRRGSDTQYF.

V gene TRBV18 combines with J gene TRBJ2-7; D is unclear. This CDR3 is built from 13 residues. From germline, CDR1 is KGHSH and CDR2 LQKENI. The ends were cut back, 0 bases at V and 5 bases at J, with 8 bases in the middle. The CDR3 here is CASSPPVRDEQYF. Here the CDR3 DNA reads TGTGCCAGCTCACCACCGGTTCGAGACGAGCAGTACTTC.

V is TRBV7-2 and J is TRBJ1-2; 8 bases map to TRBD1. CDR1 and CDR2 (germline): SGHTA, FQGNSA. V shed 1 base and J 8 bases; nucleotides not matched to a gene: 6. The CDR3 runs to 14 residues. The CDR3 coding sequence is TGTGCCAGCAGCTTAGATCGGACAGGGATCGGCTACACCTTC. Its protein is CASSLDRTGIGYTF.

This sequence joins TRBV9 and TRBJ2-3, with D unresolved. CDR1 SGDLS and CDR2 YYNGEE come from the germline V gene. Trimming pared 0 bases from V and 2 bases from J, leaving 10 bases between. The CDR3 length is 15 residues. CDR3 region: CASSVGRPATDTQYF. CDR3 sequence (DNA): TGTGCCAGCAGCGTAGGCAGGCCAGCCACAGATACGCAGTATTTT.

The CDR3 DNA reads as TGTGCCAGTAGTGCGAAGGGGGCGTATACTGAAGCTTTCTTT. Amino acid sequence: CASSAKGAYTEAFF. This sequence joins TRBV19 and TRBJ1-1, with 7 bases matching TRBD1. The CDR3 length is 14 residues. Germline assignment: CDR1 LNHDA and CDR2 SQIVND (reference sequence). J was trimmed by 5 bases and V by 5 bases; bases with no gene match: 8.

On this clone itself: A read error may account for a junction end that differs from germline. The chain recombines TRBV7-9 with TRBJ2-1; 11 positions agree with TRBD2. The CDR3 totals 16 residues. CDR1 is SEHNR and CDR2 is FQNEAQ in the germline V gene (reference sequence). The CDR3 spells CASSLGTSGAYNVQFF. The CDR3 DNA is TGTGCCAGCAGCCTCGGGACTAGCGGAGCTTACAATGTGCAGTTCTTC. The entire variable domain, with the rest obtained from reference TRBV7-9 and TRBJ2-1, is as follows: DTGVSQNPRHKITKRGQNVTFRCDPISEHNRLYWYRQTLGQGPEFLTYFQNEAQLEKSRLLSDRFSAERPKGSFSTLEIQRTEQGDSAMYLCASSLGTSGAYNVQFFGPGTRLTVL.